A selection of T cell receptor beta chains follows, all from one sample in a study of T cells in Graves' hyperthyroidism and ophthalmopathy. Each CDR3 protein is one row after TCRdb ran MiXCR on the multiplex PCR reads. The data hold approximately 600,000 distinct CDR3 sequences, with less than 25% observed a single time. Sequencing was carried out using blood. The receptors derive from a man aged 25 to 40 with Graves' ophthalmopathy. Each CDR3 is given with its conserved first and last residue. D genes are given only for firm matches. Only some rows state a clone size, as once, few, many or a class for expanded clones.

d_gene | abundance | j_gene | v_gene | CDR3aa | CDR3nt
- | - | TRBJ1-3 | TRBV7-2 | CASSSPLGNTIYF | TGTGCCAGCAGCTCCCCCCTGGGAAACACCATATATTTT
- | few | TRBJ2-3 | TRBV27 | CASTLGGSLNTQYF | TGTGCCAGCACCTTAGGGGGGAGCCTGAATACGCAGTATTTT
- | - | TRBJ2-7 | TRBV29-1 | CSVVVRSSYEQYF | TGCAGCGTTGTAGTCAGAAGCTCCTACGAGCAGTACTTC
TRBD2 | - | TRBJ2-1 | TRBV19 | CASDGGRAYNEQFF | TGTGCCAGTGATGGCGGGAGGGCTTACAATGAGCAGTTCTTC
- | - | TRBJ2-7 | TRBV11-2 | CASSLVFDEQYF | TGTGCCAGCAGCTTAGTTTTCGACGAGCAGTACTTC
TRBD1 | - | TRBJ1-1 | TRBV20-1 | CSASRQGANTEAFF | TGCAGTGCTAGTAGACAGGGGGCGAACACTGAAGCTTTCTTT
TRBD1 | - | TRBJ1-1 | TRBV28 | CASRSGQGHTEAFF | TGTGCCAGCAGATCGGGACAGGGCCACACTGAAGCTTTCTTT
TRBD2 | - | TRBJ2-7 | TRBV7-9 | CASSDRTSGAYEQYF | TGTGCCAGCAGCGATCGGACTAGCGGAGCCTACGAGCAGTACTTC
TRBD2 | many | TRBJ2-1 | TRBV2 | CASSEEAGGGNYNEQFF | TGTGCCAGCAGTGAAGAAGCGGGGGGGGGTAACTACAATGAGCAGTTCTTC
- | - | TRBJ2-3 | TRBV2 | CASRTGMWSTDTQYF | TGTGCCAGCAGAACCGGGATGTGGTCCACAGATACGCAGTATTTT
- | - | TRBJ1-2 | TRBV19 | CASSPSEWGYTF | TGTGCCAGTAGTCCTTCAGAATGGGGCTACACCTTC
- | many | TRBJ1-1 | TRBV6-1 | CASSTQGPLNTEAFF | TGTGCCAGCAGTACACAGGGACCGCTGAACACTGAAGCTTTCTTT
- | - | TRBJ2-1 | TRBV6-1 | CASKKTEPHEQFF | TGTGCCAGCAAGAAGACAGAACCCCATGAGCAGTTCTTC
TRBD2 | many | TRBJ2-7 | TRBV2 | CASSEGSGPYEQYF | TGTGCCAGCAGTGAGGGTAGCGGGCCCTACGAGCAGTACTTC
- | many | TRBJ1-1 | TRBV13 | CASSFGTAFF | TGTGCCAGCAGCTTTGGAACCGCTTTCTTT
- | once | TRBJ2-7 | TRBV7-9 | CASSLVSVSEQYF | TGTGCCAGCAGCTTAGTTAGTGTGTCCGAGCAGTACTTC
- | few | TRBJ1-5 | TRBV28 | CASRASGSNQPQHF | TGTGCCAGCAGAGCGTCCGGAAGCAATCAGCCCCAGCATTTT
TRBD2 | - | TRBJ2-7 | TRBV29-1 | CSVGGGSRYEQYF | TGCAGCGTTGGGGGCGGGAGCCGCTACGAGCAGTACTTC
- | many | TRBJ2-7 | TRBV15 | CATSRAYSTETEQYF | TGTGCCACCAGCAGAGCTTATTCCACGGAGACCGAGCAGTACTTC
TRBD2 | many | TRBJ2-3 | TRBV28 | CASSTLAGGYTDTQYF | TGTGCCAGCAGTACCCTAGCGGGAGGGTACACAGATACGCAGTATTTT
TRBD1 | many | TRBJ1-4 | TRBV7-2 | CASSQDRGNEKLFF | TGTGCCAGCAGCCAAGACAGGGGGAATGAAAAACTGTTTTTT
- | many | TRBJ2-5 | TRBV20-1 | CSASLGRQARRGTQYF | TGCAGTGCTTCCCTCGGAAGACAGGCCCGACGAGGGACCCAGTACTTC
- | - | TRBJ1-2 | TRBV28 | CASSQGHPHLANYGYTF | TGTGCCAGCAGTCAAGGACACCCACACCTAGCTAACTATGGCTACACCTTC
- | many | TRBJ1-1 | TRBV2 | CASSVTGLNTEAFF | TGTGCCAGCAGTGTAACAGGGTTGAACACTGAAGCTTTCTTT
- | few | TRBJ2-3 | TRBV5-1 | CASSFALQASTDTQYF | TGCGCCAGCAGCTTCGCGTTGCAGGCTAGCACAGATACGCAGTATTTT
TRBD2 | many | TRBJ2-5 | TRBV7-2 | CASSSRSGVQETQYF | TGTGCCAGCAGCTCCCGGAGCGGGGTTCAAGAGACCCAGTACTTC
- | few | TRBJ1-1 | TRBV27 | CASSSTSRVLSAFF | TGTGCCAGCAGTTCCACTTCCAGGGTACTCTCAGCTTTCTTT
- | few | TRBJ2-7 | TRBV12-3/TRBV12-4 | CASSLIAYEQYF | TGTGCCAGCAGTTTGATTGCCTACGAGCAGTACTTC
TRBD2 | many | TRBJ2-5 | TRBV30 | CAWSVFSGSQETQYF | TGTGCCTGGAGTGTATTTAGCGGGAGTCAAGAGACCCAGTACTTC
- | - | TRBJ2-3 | TRBV25-1 | CASSGGGTTGDTQYF | TGTGCCAGCAGTGGTGGGGGAACGACTGGAGATACGCAGTATTTT
TRBD2 | - | TRBJ2-1 | TRBV29-1 | CSVRGRAYNEQFF | TGCAGCGTGCGGGGGAGGGCCTACAATGAGCAGTTCTTC
- | - | TRBJ2-3 | TRBV24-1 | CASTGPDSGDTQYF | TGTGCCAGCACTGGCCCGGACTCCGGGGATACGCAGTATTTT
- | few | TRBJ2-7 | TRBV24-1 | CATSDPQKDEQYF | TGTGCCACCAGTGACCCCCAAAAGGACGAGCAGTACTTC
- | - | TRBJ2-7 | TRBV4-1 | CASSQESEGLPSYEQYF | TGCGCCAGCAGCCAAGAAAGTGAGGGCCTTCCGAGCTACGAGCAGTACTTC
- | few | TRBJ1-5 | TRBV27 | CASRSVGLHNQPQHF | TGTGCCAGCCGTTCCGTGGGACTGCACAATCAGCCCCAGCATTTT
- | many | TRBJ2-3 | TRBV11-1 | CASSFVVERDTQYF | TGTGCCAGCAGCTTTGTGGTCGAGCGAGATACGCAGTATTTT
- | few | TRBJ1-2 | TRBV4-2 | CASSQDRGSHGYTF | TGTGCCAGCAGCCAAGATAGAGGCAGCCATGGCTACACCTTC
- | few | TRBJ2-7 | TRBV5-1 | CASSLALSSYEQYF | TGCGCCAGCAGCTTGGCACTCAGCTCCTACGAGCAGTACTTC
- | - | TRBJ1-5 | TRBV5-8 | CASSLEQGGQPQHF | TGTGCCAGCAGCTTGGAACAGGGTGGTCAGCCCCAGCATTTT
- | - | TRBJ1-1 | TRBV20-1 | CSARDSTGYTEAFF | TGCAGTGCTAGAGACAGCACGGGATACACTGAAGCTTTCTTT
TRBD2 | few | TRBJ2-7 | TRBV7-2 | CASSLRTSGPYEQYF | TGTGCCAGCAGCCTAAGGACTAGCGGCCCCTACGAGCAGTACTTC
- | many | TRBJ2-3 | TRBV5-1 | CASSQLEAWDGGTQYF | TGCGCCAGCAGCCAACTAGAGGCCTGGGATGGGGGTACGCAGTATTTT
- | few | TRBJ1-5 | TRBV5-6 | CASTLGTGALPQHF | TGTGCCAGCACCCTAGGGACGGGGGCCCTGCCCCAGCATTTT
TRBD1 | once | TRBJ1-5 | TRBV15 | CATSRDPQGSRSNQPQHF | TGTGCCACCAGCAGAGACCCACAGGGGAGCCGAAGCAATCAGCCCCAGCATTTT
- | - | TRBJ2-7 | TRBV30 | CAWSEGHSYEQYF | TGTGCCTGGAGTGAAGGGCATTCCTACGAGCAGTACTTC
- | - | TRBJ1-1 | TRBV3-1 | CASSQVKNTEAFF | TGTGCCAGCAGCCAAGTTAAGAACACTGAAGCTTTCTTT
TRBD1 | many | TRBJ2-5 | TRBV12-3/TRBV12-4 | CASKAGQGGSETQYF | TGTGCCAGCAAAGCGGGACAGGGAGGTTCCGAGACCCAGTACTTC
- | few | TRBJ2-3 | TRBV10-2 | CASSDPAGTDTQYF | TGCGCCAGCAGTGATCCTGCAGGCACAGATACGCAGTATTTT
TRBD1 | - | TRBJ1-2 | TRBV28 | CASSRTGGYTF | TGTGCCAGCAGTCGGACAGGGGGCTACACCTTC
TRBD1 | - | TRBJ1-1 | TRBV10-3 | CAIRPGQENTEAFF | TGTGCCATCAGACCTGGACAGGAGAACACTGAAGCTTTCTTT
- | many | TRBJ2-5 | TRBV24-1 | CATSDSGEIEETQYF | TGTGCCACCAGTGATTCGGGGGAGATCGAAGAGACCCAGTACTTC
- | few | TRBJ1-1 | TRBV19 | CASSYMAEAFF | TGTGCCAGTAGCTACATGGCTGAAGCTTTCTTT
- | few | TRBJ2-2 | TRBV6-1 | CASSVDPIVSTGELFF | TGTGCCAGCAGTGTGGACCCAATAGTTTCTACCGGGGAGCTGTTTTTT
TRBD2 | - | TRBJ2-3 | TRBV4-2 | CASSQDFGLAGALTDTQYF | TGTGCCAGCAGCCAAGACTTCGGTCTAGCGGGAGCACTCACAGATACGCAGTATTTT
TRBD1 | - | TRBJ2-7 | TRBV7-2 | CASSSGQANYEQYF | TGTGCCAGCAGCTCCGGACAGGCCAACTACGAGCAGTACTTC
TRBD1 | many | TRBJ1-1 | TRBV28 | CASKIPGGLEAFF | TGTGCCAGCAAGATACCAGGGGGCCTTGAAGCTTTCTTT
- | few | TRBJ2-3 | TRBV5-1 | CASSLGYGRLASTDTQYF | TGCGCCAGCAGCTTGGGATACGGCAGGCTAGCTAGCACAGATACGCAGTATTTT
TRBD1 | - | TRBJ2-1 | TRBV18 | CASSPPDRGLYNEQFF | TGTGCCAGCTCACCTCCGGACAGGGGGCTTTACAATGAGCAGTTCTTC
TRBD2 | - | TRBJ2-1 | TRBV2 | CASTKGRDNEQFF | TGTGCCAGCACAAAGGGGAGGGACAATGAGCAGTTCTTC